This T cell receptor beta chain was found in a study of graft-versus-host responses after intestinal transplantation. Study details: Following induction with anti-thymocyte globulin, all recipients were given tacrolimus and steroids for two to three years.

Some clones are missing from TCRdb's copy, which holds only in-frame ones; the method was immunoSEQ multiplex PCR. The repertoire has about 70,000 clones, around 96% of them found once; the top ten carry around 0.51%. Regarding the study as a whole: Peak levels of circulating GvH clones tracked with early post-transplant HvG declines. Researchers found GvH clones in recipient marrow, and some showed up first in ileum or blood. Clonal ratios of graft-versus-host to host-versus-graft in allografts were high for patients exhibiting graft-donor T cell macrochimerism.

Concerning this clone itself: Antigen unknown.

The sequence derives from a human donor who received an intestinal transplant. The sample was unstimulated CD8+ T cells sorted from spleen or lymph node cells, taken before intestinal transplant.

The CDR3 protein is CASSQPQEEGCNEQFF. The CDR3 DNA reads as TGCGCCAGCAGCCAACCCCAGGAGGAAGGATGCAATGAGCAGTTCTTC. This chain links TRBV4-1 with TRBJ2-1; tentatively, D is TRBD2 (5 bases). Trimming stripped 2 bases from V and 6 bases from J, with 17 bases between. The CDR3 loop spans 16 amino acids. Germline V gene lookup returns CDR1 MGHRA and CDR2 YSYEKL.